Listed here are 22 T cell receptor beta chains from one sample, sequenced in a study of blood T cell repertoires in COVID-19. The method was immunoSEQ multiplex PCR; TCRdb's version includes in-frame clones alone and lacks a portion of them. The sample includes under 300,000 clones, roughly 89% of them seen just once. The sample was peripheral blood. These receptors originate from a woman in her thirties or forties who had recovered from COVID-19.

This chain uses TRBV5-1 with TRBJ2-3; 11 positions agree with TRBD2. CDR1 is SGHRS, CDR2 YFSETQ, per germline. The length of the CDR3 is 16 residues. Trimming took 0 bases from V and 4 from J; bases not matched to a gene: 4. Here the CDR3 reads CASSLGPGLAADTQYF. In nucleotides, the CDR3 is TGCGCCAGCAGCTTGGGGCCGGGACTAGCGGCAGATACGCAGTATTTT.

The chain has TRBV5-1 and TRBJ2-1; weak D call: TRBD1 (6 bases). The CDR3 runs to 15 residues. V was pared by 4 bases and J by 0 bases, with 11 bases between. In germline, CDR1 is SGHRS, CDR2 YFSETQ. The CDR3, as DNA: TGCGCCAGCAGCAGTCAGGGGAGCTCCTACAATGAGCAGTTCTTC. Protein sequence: CASSSQGSSYNEQFF.

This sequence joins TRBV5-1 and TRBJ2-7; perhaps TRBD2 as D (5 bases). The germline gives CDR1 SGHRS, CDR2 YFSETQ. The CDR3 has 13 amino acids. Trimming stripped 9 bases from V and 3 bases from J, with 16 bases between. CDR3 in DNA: TGCGCCACCCGGGGAGAGGACGGCTACGAGCAGTACTTC. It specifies CATRGEDGYEQYF.

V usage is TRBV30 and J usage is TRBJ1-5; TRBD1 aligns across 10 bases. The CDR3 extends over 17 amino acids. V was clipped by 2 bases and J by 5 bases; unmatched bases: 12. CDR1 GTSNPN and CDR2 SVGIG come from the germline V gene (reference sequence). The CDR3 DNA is TGTGCCTGGAGTCTGGGACAGGGGTTATTATCTCATCAGCCCCAGCATTTT. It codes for CAWSLGQGLLSHQPQHF.

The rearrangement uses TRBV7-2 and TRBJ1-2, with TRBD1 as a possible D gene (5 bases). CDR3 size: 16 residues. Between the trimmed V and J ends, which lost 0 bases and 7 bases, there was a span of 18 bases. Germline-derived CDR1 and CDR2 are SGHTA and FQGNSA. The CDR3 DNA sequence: TGTGCCAGCAGCTTAGCGGCTCCAGGCGGGGGTTCTGGCTACACCTTC. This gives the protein CASSLAAPGGGSGYTF.

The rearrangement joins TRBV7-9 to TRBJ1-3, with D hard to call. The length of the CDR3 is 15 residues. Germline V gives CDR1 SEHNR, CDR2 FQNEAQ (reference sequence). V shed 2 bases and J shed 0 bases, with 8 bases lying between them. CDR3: CASSLMADSGNTIYF. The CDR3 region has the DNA TGTGCCAGCAGCTTAATGGCCGACTCTGGAAACACCATATATTTT.

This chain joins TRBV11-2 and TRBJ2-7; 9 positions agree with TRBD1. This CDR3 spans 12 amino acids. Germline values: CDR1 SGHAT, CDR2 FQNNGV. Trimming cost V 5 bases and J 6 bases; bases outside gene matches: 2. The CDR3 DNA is TGTGCCAGCAGCACGACAGGGGGCGAGCAGTACTTC. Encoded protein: CASSTTGGEQYF.

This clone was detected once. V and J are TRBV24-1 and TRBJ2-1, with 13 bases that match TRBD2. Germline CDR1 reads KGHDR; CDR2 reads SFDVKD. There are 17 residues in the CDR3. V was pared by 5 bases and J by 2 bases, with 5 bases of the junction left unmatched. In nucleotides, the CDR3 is TGTGCCACCAGTGGACTAGCGGGGGGCACGACCTACAATGAGCAGTTCTTC. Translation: CATSGLAGGTTYNEQFF.

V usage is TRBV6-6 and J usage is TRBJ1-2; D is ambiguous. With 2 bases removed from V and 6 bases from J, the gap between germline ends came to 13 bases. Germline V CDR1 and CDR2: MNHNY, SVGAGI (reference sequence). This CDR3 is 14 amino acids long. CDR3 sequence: CASSYPQDFHGYTF. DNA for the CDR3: TGTGCCAGCAGTTACCCCCAGGATTTCCATGGCTACACCTTC.

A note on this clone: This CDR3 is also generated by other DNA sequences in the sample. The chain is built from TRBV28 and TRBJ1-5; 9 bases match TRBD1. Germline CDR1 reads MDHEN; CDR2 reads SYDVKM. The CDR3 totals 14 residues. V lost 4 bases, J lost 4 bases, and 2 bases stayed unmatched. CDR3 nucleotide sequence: TGTGCCAGCAGTTCGGGACAGGGTAATCAGCCCCAGCATTTT. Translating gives CASSSGQGNQPQHF.

The CDR3 DNA sequence: TGTGCCAGCAGCACGAGCGGCTATAGCACAGATACGCAGTATTTT. As protein: CASSTSGYSTDTQYF. The rearrangement links TRBV9 to TRBJ2-3; weak D call: TRBD2 (5 bases). Trimming cost V 4 bases and J 0 bases, with 12 bases left between them. The length of the CDR3 is 15 residues. Germline V gene sequence: CDR1 SGDLS, CDR2 YYNGEE.

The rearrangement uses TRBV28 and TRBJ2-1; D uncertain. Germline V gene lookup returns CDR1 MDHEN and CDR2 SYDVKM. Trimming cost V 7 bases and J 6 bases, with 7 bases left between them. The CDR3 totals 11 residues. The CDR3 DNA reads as TGTGCCAGCACTCTTATCAATGAGCAGTTCTTC. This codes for CASTLINEQFF.

CDR3 in DNA: TGCAGCGTTGATTCGGCGTCCGCGGCTAACTATGGCTACACCTTC. It translates to CSVDSASAANYGYTF. The chain carries TRBV29-1 and TRBJ1-2, with D unresolved. The V end lost 3 bases, the J end lost 0 bases, and 14 bases lay between the germline ends. Germline V gene sequence: CDR1 SQVTM, CDR2 ANQGSEA. The CDR3 is 15 residues long. Drawing the rest from reference TRBV29-1 and TRBJ1-2, the complete variable domain is SAVISQKPSRDICQRGTSLTIQCQVDSQVTMMFWYRQQPGQSLTLIATANQGSEATYESGFVIDKFPISRPNLTFSTLTVSNMSPEDSSIYLCSVDSASAANYGYTFGSGTRLTVV.

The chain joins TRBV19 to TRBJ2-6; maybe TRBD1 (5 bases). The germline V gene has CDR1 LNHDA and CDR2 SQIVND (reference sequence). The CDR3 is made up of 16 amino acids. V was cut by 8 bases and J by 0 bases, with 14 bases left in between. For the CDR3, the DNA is TGTGCCAGTGGGGCCTGGAGTAGCTCTGGGGCCAACGTCCTGACTTTC. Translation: CASGAWSSSGANVLTF.

The chain's CDR3 is CSASWTSGGATYEQYF. The CDR3 coding sequence is TGCAGTGCTAGTTGGACTAGCGGGGGGGCCACCTACGAGCAGTACTTC. The rearrangement links TRBV20-1 to TRBJ2-7; 15 nucleotides align to TRBD2. The CDR3 runs 16 residues. Trimming cost V 3 bases and J 2 bases; bases outside gene matches: 5. The V gene's germline CDR1 is DFQATT and CDR2 SNEGSKA (reference sequence).

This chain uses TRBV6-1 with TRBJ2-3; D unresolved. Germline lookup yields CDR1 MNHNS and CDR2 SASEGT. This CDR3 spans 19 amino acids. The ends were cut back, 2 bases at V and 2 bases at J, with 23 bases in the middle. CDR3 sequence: CASSEYGGKIGRTTDTQYF. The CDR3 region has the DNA TGTGCCAGCAGTGAATATGGCGGAAAAATAGGAAGAACCACAGATACGCAGTATTTT.

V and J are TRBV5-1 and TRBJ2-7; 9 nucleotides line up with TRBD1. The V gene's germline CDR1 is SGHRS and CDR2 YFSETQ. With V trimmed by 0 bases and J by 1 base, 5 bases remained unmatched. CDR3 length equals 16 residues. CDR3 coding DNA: TGCGCCAGCAGCTTGGCCGTGGGACAGGGATCCTACGAGCAGTACTTC. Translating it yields CASSLAVGQGSYEQYF.

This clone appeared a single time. DNA of the CDR3: TGTGCCAGCAGTCCCAGGGGGCAGCCAAGGTCGCCCCAGCATTTT. Translation: CASSPRGQPRSPQHF. The gene calls are TRBV28 and TRBJ1-5; 8 bases match TRBD1. This CDR3 spans 15 amino acids. V shed 5 bases and J 9 bases; nucleotides not matched to a gene: 12. From germline, CDR1 is MDHEN and CDR2 SYDVKM.

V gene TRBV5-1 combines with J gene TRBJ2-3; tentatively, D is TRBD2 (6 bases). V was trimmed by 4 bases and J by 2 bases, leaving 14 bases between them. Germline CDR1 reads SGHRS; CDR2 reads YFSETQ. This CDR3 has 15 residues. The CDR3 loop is CASSLLSGPTDTQYF. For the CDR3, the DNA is TGCGCCAGCAGCCTCCTCAGCGGGCCCACAGATACGCAGTATTTT.

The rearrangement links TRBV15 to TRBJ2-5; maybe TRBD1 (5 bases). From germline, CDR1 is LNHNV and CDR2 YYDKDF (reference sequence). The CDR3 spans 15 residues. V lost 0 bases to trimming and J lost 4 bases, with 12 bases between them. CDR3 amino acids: CATSRDLGHIETQYF. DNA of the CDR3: TGTGCCACCAGCAGAGATCTAGGACACATAGAGACCCAGTACTTC. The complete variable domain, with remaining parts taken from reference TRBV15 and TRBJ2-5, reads DAMVIQNPRYQVTQFGKPVTLSCSQTLNHNVMYWYQQKSSQAPKLLFHYYDKDFNNEADTPDNFQSRRPNTSFCFLDIRSPGLGDTAMYLCATSRDLGHIETQYFGPGTRLLVL.

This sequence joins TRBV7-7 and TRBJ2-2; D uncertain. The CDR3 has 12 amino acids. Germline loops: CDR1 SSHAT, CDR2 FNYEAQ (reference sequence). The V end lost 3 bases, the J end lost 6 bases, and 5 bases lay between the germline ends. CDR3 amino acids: CASSFRSGELFF. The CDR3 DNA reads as TGTGCCAGCAGCTTTAGATCCGGGGAGCTGTTTTTT.

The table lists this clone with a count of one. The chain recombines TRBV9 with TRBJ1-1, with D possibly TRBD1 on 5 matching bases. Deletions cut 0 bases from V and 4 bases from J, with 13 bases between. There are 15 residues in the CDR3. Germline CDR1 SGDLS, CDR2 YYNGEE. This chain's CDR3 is CASSVEAQGGTEAFF. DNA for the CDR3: TGTGCCAGCAGCGTAGAGGCGCAGGGTGGCACTGAAGCTTTCTTT.